The 13 T cell receptor beta chains below all came from one sample that was sequenced in a study of identical twins. In TCRdb, the 5' RACE reads were re-called with MiXCR into one record per CDR3 protein. The sample lists about 430,000 distinct CDR3 sequences, less than 20% occurring once. Sample: naive T cells sorted from blood. These receptors originate from a man in his fifties in good health.

V and J are TRBV7-9 and TRBJ2-7; the D is unclear. The germline V and J ends were trimmed by 5 bases and 0 bases, with 20 bases remaining between them. Germline V CDR1 and CDR2: SEHNR, FQNEAQ (reference sequence). The CDR3 covers 17 residues. CDR3 DNA: TGTGCCAGCAGCCACGGCCCACCACCGGGCAACTCCTACGAGCAGTACTTC. Translating it yields CASSHGPPPGNSYEQYF.

This rearrangement joins TRBV5-1 to TRBJ1-2; 7 bases agree with TRBD1. The CDR3 is 13 amino acids. With 4 bases clipped from V and 4 bases from J, the junction kept 4 bases outside the gene matches. Germline V gene data show CDR1 as SGHRS and CDR2 as YFSETQ. The CDR3 coding sequence is TGCGCCAGCAGCACTGGACAGGTCTATGGCTACACCTTC. Protein: CASSTGQVYGYTF.

This clonotype occurred many times. This rearrangement joins TRBV20-1 to TRBJ2-5; D is uncertain. Trimming cost V 2 bases and J 3 bases, with 7 bases left between them. Germline CDR1 and CDR2: DFQATT and SNEGSKA (reference sequence). This CDR3 has 12 residues. CDR3 sequence (DNA): TGCAGTGCTAGACATGGAGAAGAGACCCAGTACTTC. The encoded protein is CSARHGEETQYF.

This chain links TRBV6-4 with TRBJ1-1; tentatively, D is TRBD1 (5 bases). V was pared by 2 bases and J by 7 bases, with 11 bases between. This CDR3 has 13 residues. Looked up from germline, CDR1 is MRHNA and CDR2 is SNTAGT. CDR3 region: CASSDPWGNEAFF. CDR3 nucleotide sequence: TGTGCCAGCAGTGACCCCTGGGGGAATGAAGCTTTCTTT.

The chain is built from TRBV15 and TRBJ1-1; 7 bases are a match to TRBD1. Trimming cost V 0 bases and J 1 base; bases outside gene matches: 5. Germline CDR1 reads LNHNV; CDR2 reads YYDKDF (reference sequence). CDR3 length: 16 amino acids. The CDR3 is CATSRDLNRGNTEAFF. CDR3 nucleotide sequence: TGTGCCACCAGCAGAGATCTAAACAGGGGGAACACTGAAGCTTTCTTT.

This clonotype was detected ten times or more. The rearrangement links TRBV5-6 to TRBJ2-1; D ambiguous. CDR1 and CDR2 from the germline V gene are SGHDT and YYEEEE. V lost 2 bases and J 8 bases, leaving 8 bases between the germline ends. This CDR3 contains 12 residues. The CDR3 sequence: CASSLRVDEQFF. The CDR3 DNA sequence: TGTGCCAGCAGCTTAAGGGTTGATGAGCAGTTCTTC.

This clonotype was seen many times. The chain employs TRBV7-9 and TRBJ2-7; unclear D gene. The CDR3 totals 15 residues. Germline CDR1 and CDR2: SEHNR and FQNEAQ (reference sequence). V was shortened by 2 bases and J by 2 bases, with 13 bases between the two germline ends. The CDR3 DNA sequence: TGTGCCAGCAGCTTATTCCACCGAGAAACCTACGAGCAGTACTTC. Residues: CASSLFHRETYEQYF.

Many counts were recorded for this clonotype. A junction boundary mismatches the germline segment, possibly from a read error. CDR3 sequence reads: CASSLAGEQYF. The CDR3 coding sequence is TGTGCCAGCAGTTTAGCGGGGGAGCAGTACTTC. V gene TRBV5-1 combines with J gene TRBJ2-7; the match to TRBD2 covers 8 bases. CDR1 is SGHRS, CDR2 YFSETQ, per germline. The length of the CDR3 is 11 residues.

This sequence joins TRBV20-1 and TRBJ1-1, with TRBD1 matching 7 bases. The V gene end was trimmed by 3 bases and the J gene end by 4 bases; junction bases not matched to a gene: 5. This CDR3 spans 13 amino acids. CDR1 is DFQATT, CDR2 SNEGSKA, per germline (reference sequence). For the CDR3, the DNA is TGCAGTGCTAGCAGACAGGGAGGCACTGAAGCTTTCTTT. It encodes CSASRQGGTEAFF.

This clonotype was detected ten times or more. V usage is TRBV6-2 or TRBV6-3 and J usage is TRBJ2-3; perhaps D is TRBD1 or TRBD2 (5 bases each). The CDR3 loop spans 11 amino acids. From germline, CDR1 is MNHEY and CDR2 SVGEGT. V lost 2 bases, J lost 8 bases, and 5 bases lay in between. The CDR3 spells CASSYGGTQYF. The CDR3 coding sequence is TGTGCCAGCAGTTACGGGGGTACGCAGTATTTT.

The chain carries TRBV5-1 and TRBJ2-3, with D possibly TRBD2 on 6 matching bases. The CDR3 covers 14 residues. Between the trimmed V and J ends, which lost 5 bases and 4 bases, there was a span of 14 bases. Germline V gene lookup returns CDR1 SGHRS and CDR2 YFSETQ. The CDR3 DNA follows: TGCGCCAGCAGTGGGAGGCCGGGTTCAGATACGCAGTATTTT. Translation gives CASSGRPGSDTQYF.

The table lists this clonotype with a few counts. This rearrangement joins TRBV15 to TRBJ2-5; 10 bases map to TRBD2. Looked up from germline, CDR1 is LNHNV and CDR2 is YYDKDF (reference sequence). V shed 1 base, J shed 3 bases, and the junction held 5 bases outside the gene matches. This CDR3 comprises 16 residues. Here the CDR3 DNA reads TGTGCCACCAGCAGAGGCGGACTAGCGGTCAAAGAGACCCAGTACTTC. The encoded protein is CATSRGGLAVKETQYF.

V is TRBV9 and J is TRBJ2-5; D possibly corresponds to TRBD2 (6 bases). The germline V gene has CDR1 SGDLS and CDR2 YYNGEE. V was pared by 2 bases and J by 2 bases, with 19 bases between. The CDR3 runs 17 residues. The CDR3 loop is CASSVSPDWRGQETQYF. CDR3 DNA sequence: TGTGCCAGCAGCGTTTCCCCCGATTGGAGGGGTCAAGAGACCCAGTACTTC.